Sequencing of this T cell receptor beta chain was carried out in a study of T cell responses to AZD1222 COVID-19 vaccine. Overall study context: Recipients boosted at about 4 weeks or about 12 weeks are pooled. General study results and limits: Donors, mostly white British, included more females; clonal diversity was possibly underestimated. Seropositive at baseline were only six AZD1222 recipients. A reported finding is that nearly half of spike-specific TCRs target unmutated variant regions.

This clone has just one count. Its antigen remains unknown. TCRdb keeps only in-frame clones here, not all; method: immunoSEQ multiplex PCR. In the table there are about 97,000 clones, roughly nine tenths of which are singletons. This CDR3 spans 13 amino acids. The germline CDR1 and CDR2 sequences are MNHEY and SVGAGI. The germline V and J ends were trimmed by 5 bases and 3 bases, with 11 bases remaining between them. The receptor comes from an adult in good health. The rearrangement uses TRBV6-5 and TRBJ2-7; D might be TRBD2 (5 bases). The sequenced sample was peripheral blood, obtained on day 0 of AZD1222 vaccination. The CDR3 loop reads CASSRIGVYEQYF. CDR3 bases: TGTGCCAGCAGTAGAATCGGGGTCTACGAGCAGTACTTC.